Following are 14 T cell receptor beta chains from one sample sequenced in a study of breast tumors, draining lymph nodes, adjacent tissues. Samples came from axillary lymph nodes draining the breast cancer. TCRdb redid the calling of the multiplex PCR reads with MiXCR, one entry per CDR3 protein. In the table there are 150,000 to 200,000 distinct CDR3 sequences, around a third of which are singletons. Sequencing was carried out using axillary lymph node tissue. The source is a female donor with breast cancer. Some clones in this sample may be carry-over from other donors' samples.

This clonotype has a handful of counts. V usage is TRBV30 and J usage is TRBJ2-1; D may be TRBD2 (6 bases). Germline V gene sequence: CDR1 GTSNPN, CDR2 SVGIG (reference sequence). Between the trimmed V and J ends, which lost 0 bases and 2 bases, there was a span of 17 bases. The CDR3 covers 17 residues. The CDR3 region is CAWSVLYSGDPYNEQFF. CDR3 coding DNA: TGTGCCTGGAGTGTACTTTATTCGGGAGACCCCTACAATGAGCAGTTCTTC.

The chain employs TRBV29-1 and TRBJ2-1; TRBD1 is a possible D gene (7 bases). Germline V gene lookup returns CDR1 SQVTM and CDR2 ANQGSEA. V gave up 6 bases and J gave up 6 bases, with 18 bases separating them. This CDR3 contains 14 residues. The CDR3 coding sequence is TGCAGCGTCATGACAGGGAGGTACCTCAATGAGCAGTTCTTC. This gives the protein CSVMTGRYLNEQFF.

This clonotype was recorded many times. CDR3 in amino acids: CASSQVLAGGQLNEQFF. The CDR3 DNA is TGTGCCAGCAGCCAAGTCCTTGCGGGGGGTCAACTAAATGAGCAGTTCTTC. The chain couples TRBV4-2 to TRBJ2-1, with 8 bases fitting TRBD2. V was clipped by 1 base and J by 7 bases; unmatched bases: 12. CDR1 is LGHNA and CDR2 is YNFKEQ in the germline V gene. The CDR3 is 17 amino acids.

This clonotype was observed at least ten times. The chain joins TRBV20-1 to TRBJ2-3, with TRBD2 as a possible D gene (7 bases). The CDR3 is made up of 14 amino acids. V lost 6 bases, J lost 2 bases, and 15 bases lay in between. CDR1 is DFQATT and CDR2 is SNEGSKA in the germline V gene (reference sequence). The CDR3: CSAPWGGATDTQYF. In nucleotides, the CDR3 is TGCAGTGCCCCGTGGGGGGGGGCCACAGATACGCAGTATTTT.

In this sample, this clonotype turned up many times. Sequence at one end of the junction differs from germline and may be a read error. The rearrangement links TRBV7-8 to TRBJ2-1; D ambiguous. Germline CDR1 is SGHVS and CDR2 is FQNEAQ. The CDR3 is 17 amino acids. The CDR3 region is CASSVGSVWTSDNEQFF. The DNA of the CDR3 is TGTGCCAGCAGCGTAGGGTCCGTGTGGACCTCCGACAATGAGCAGTTCTTC.

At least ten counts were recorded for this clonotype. CDR3 sequence (DNA): TGCAGTGCTAGTCGCGGGGGAGGGCAAGAGACCCAGTACTTC. This sequence encodes CSASRGGGQETQYF. The V and J genes are TRBV20-1 and TRBJ2-5; 7 positions match TRBD2. Germline-derived CDR1 and CDR2 are DFQATT and SNEGSKA (reference sequence). V trimming: 3 bases; J trimming: 2 bases; junction bases outside the gene matches: 6. This CDR3 is built from 14 residues.

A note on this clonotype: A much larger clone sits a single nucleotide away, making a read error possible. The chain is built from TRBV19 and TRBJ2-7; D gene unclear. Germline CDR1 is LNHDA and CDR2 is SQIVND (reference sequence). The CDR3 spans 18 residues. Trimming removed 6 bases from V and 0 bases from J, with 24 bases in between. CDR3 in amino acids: CASSRTRRVVSDSYEQYF. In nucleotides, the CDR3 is TGTGCCAGTAGCCGAACCCGACGGGTCGTTTCAGACTCCTACGAGCAGTACTTC. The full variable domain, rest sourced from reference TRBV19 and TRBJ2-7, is DGGITQSPKYLFRKEGQNVTLSCEQNLNHDAMYWYRQDPGQGLRLIYYSQIVNDFQKGDIAEGYSVSREKKESFPLTVTSAQKNPTAFYLCASSRTRRVVSDSYEQYFGPGTRLTVT.

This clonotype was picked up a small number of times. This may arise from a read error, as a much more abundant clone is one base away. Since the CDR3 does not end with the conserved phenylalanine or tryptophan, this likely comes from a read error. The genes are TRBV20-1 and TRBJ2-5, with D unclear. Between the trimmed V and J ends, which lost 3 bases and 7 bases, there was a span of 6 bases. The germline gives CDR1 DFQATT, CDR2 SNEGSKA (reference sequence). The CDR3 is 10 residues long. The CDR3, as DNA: TGCAGTGCTAGTAAATTGACCCAGTACTCC. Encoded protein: CSASKLTQYS.

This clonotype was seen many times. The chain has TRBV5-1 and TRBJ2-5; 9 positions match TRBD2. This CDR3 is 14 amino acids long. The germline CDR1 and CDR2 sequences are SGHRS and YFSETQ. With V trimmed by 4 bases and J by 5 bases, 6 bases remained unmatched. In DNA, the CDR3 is TGCGCCAGCAGCCTTCTCGGACTAGCGGAGACCCAGTACTTC. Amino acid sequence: CASSLLGLAETQYF.

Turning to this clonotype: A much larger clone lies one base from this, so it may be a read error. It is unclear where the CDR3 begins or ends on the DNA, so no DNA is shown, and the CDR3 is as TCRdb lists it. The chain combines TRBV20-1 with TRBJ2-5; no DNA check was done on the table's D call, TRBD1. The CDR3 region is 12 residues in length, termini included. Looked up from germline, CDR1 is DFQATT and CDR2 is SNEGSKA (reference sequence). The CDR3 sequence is CSALWGQGTPYF.

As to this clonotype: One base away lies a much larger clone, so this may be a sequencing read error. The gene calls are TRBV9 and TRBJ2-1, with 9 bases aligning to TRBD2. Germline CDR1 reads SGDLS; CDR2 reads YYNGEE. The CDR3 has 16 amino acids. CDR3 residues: CASSVSGGTPYNEQVF. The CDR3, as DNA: TGTGCCAGCAGCGTGAGCGGGGGGACACCCTACAATGAGCAGGTCTTC. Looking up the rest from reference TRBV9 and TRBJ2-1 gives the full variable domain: DSGVTQTPKHLITATGQRVTLRCSPRSGDLSVYWYQQSLDQGLQFLIQYYNGEERAKGNILERFSAQQFPDLHSELNLSSLELGDSALYFCASSVSGGTPYNEQVFGPGTRLTVL.

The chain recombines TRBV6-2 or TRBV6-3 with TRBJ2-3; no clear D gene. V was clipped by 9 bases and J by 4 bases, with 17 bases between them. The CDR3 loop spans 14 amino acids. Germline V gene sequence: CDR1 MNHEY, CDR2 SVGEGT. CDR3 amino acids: CASSPSIQSDTQYF. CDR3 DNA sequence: TGTGCCAGTTCGCCTTCCATTCAATCAGATACGCAGTATTTT.

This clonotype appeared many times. CDR3 amino acids: CASSPYPRTVYSYEQYF. CDR3 DNA sequence: TGTGCCAGCAGCCCCTACCCGCGGACAGTCTACTCCTACGAGCAGTACTTC. The rearrangement joins TRBV3-1 to TRBJ2-7, with D possibly being TRBD1 (6 bases). V was cut by 4 bases and J by 0 bases, with 19 bases left in between. This CDR3 has 17 amino acids. The germline CDR1 and CDR2 sequences are LGHDT and YNNKEL (reference sequence).

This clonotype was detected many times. The CDR3 spells CSARGASAGGQETQYF. The DNA for the CDR3 is TGCAGTGCTAGGGGGGCTTCAGCGGGAGGGCAGGAGACCCAGTACTTC. This chain uses TRBV20-1 with TRBJ2-5, with 10 bases matching TRBD2. The germline gives CDR1 DFQATT, CDR2 SNEGSKA (reference sequence). This CDR3 comprises 16 residues. V was pared by 3 bases and J by 5 bases, with 12 bases of the junction left unmatched.